The entry below describes one TCR beta chain. Its antigen has not been determined. No base quality values were provided; no much bigger clone lies one nucleotide off. The CDR3 regions of human TCRbeta chains were subjected to immunosequencing. For the original study's pipeline: Repertoire TCRs were checked for matches against a reference library of SARS-CoV-2-specific TCRs that had been generated using the MIRA antigen-specificity platform. Breadth was defined as the fraction of unique TCRs that were SARS-CoV-2-associated. Depth was defined as the fraction of total T cells that were SARS-CoV-2-associated. Using the MIRA data, every spike-specific TCR was mapped to the spike region that the TCR reacted to and assigned to either a CD4 or a CD8 class. Log10-transformed breadth and depth values were compared by one-way ANOVA with Sidak's multiple comparisons tests. TCRdb limited this immuneACCESS table to in-frame rearrangements with V and J called. A share of clones is missing; checked studies link under half to unresolved V genes, and the rest is unexplained. The DNA was the basis for D and trimming; V, J and clone size are from that table. This sample has 250,000 to 300,000 clones in its table, and almost 95% of those were observed once. About 0.5% of the sample belongs to the ten largest clones.

The data originate from a study of T cell responses to AZD1222 COVID-19 vaccine (dated by TCRdb to the early 2020s). In the study overall: TCR sequencing covered 230 to 250 trial participants: 200 to 210 given two doses of AZD1222 and around 25 given two doses of MenACWY control vaccine. Enrollment into the trials was organized by age into subgroups of 18-55, 56-69 and 70-plus years, and those subgroups contained approximately 150, 30 and 60 TCR-sequenced participants, respectively. Points the paper makes about the study in general: Because no samples from the day 14 peak response were available, repertoires could be characterized only after the peak T cell response. Reportedly, close to half of the unique spike-specific TCRs recognized epitopes lying outside the regions that are mutated in the B.1.351 and B.1.1.7 variants. After two AZD1222 doses, both the breadth and the depth of spike-specific TCRs were significantly higher than at day 0 and than in MenACWY recipients. Conclusions about previously exposed vaccinees were limited because only a handful of AZD1222 recipients were SARS-CoV-2 seropositive at baseline. Most participants were white British and females outnumbered males, and the authors suggested that clonal diversity may have been underestimated. Vaccine-associated CD4 TCRs spanned the whole spike protein, with dominant responses in regions 160-218 and 743-854. The 56-69-year group was small, and its depth increase did not reach significance, likely because of low power.

The trim is 0 bases for V and 7 bases for J, with a gap of 22 bases between the germline ends. Reading from cysteine to phenylalanine, the CDR3 counts 18 amino acids. Only the CDR3 DNA stays, 54 bases, in frame from base 1. According to the germline V gene, CDR1 reads MNHNS and CDR2 reads SASEGT. This sample's time point label indicates: about 28 days (+/-7) after the second vaccine dose. Because spike-specific TCR depth and breadth did not differ between the two schedules, AZD1222 recipients who got a second dose at roughly 4 weeks were pooled with those who got a second dose at roughly 12 weeks. Vaccinee samples came from UK trials COV001 and COV002, including a single-blind randomized controlled phase 2/3 trial of AZD1222 (ChAdOx1 nCoV-19) in healthy adults. Trial participant PBMC samples were collected at day 0 and day 28 after the second dose for TCRbeta chain sequencing.

The receptor chain draws on TRBV6-1 and TRBJ1-5; the D gene cannot be named for sure. This sequence originates from an adult who received the AZD1222 COVID-19 vaccine. The sequenced sample was peripheral blood, obtained 28 days after the second AZD1222 dose. The DNA is TGTGCCAGCAGTGAAGCGCGGGGAGGAGACCCCAGTTTCCAGCCCCAGCATTTT. Translated, it reads CASSEARGGDPSFQPQHF.